This record covers a single T cell receptor beta chain. Sequenced by immunoSEQ multiplex PCR; TCRdb stores in-frame clones only, minus some. Of 60,000 to 80,000 clones listed, 65% to 90% are singletons. The sample belongs to a study of blood T cell repertoires in COVID-19. Germline CDR1 reads SNHLY; CDR2 reads FYNNEI. The junction had 9 bases not matched to a gene; V was cut back by 5 bases and J by 4 bases. This CDR3 is built from 16 residues. The sequenced sample consisted of peripheral blood. This TCR was sampled from a man aged 50-60 years with acute or convalescent COVID-19. The chain couples TRBV2 to TRBJ1-2, with 11 nucleotides matching TRBD1. This chain's CDR3 is CASSPPMDRGPYGYTF. The CDR3 DNA reads as TGTGCCAGCAGTCCTCCTATGGACAGGGGGCCCTATGGCTACACCTTC.